Each of the 22 T cell receptor beta chains below was sequenced from the same sample in a study of beta chain features in type 1 diabetes. No antigen is known for these receptors. Study results and limitations: TCRB CDR3s were moderately but significantly shorter in Type 1 diabetes patients in all four CD4+ subsets.

The isolated RNA, all of it, was reverse transcribed, so expressed TCRB transcripts were what got sequenced. Sequencing was performed with immunoSEQ multiplex PCR; in TCRdb, only in-frame clones are kept and a portion is missing. Altogether roughly 300,000 clones are present, approximately 9.7% being singletons, with the ten largest covering less than 1.2%. Sequenced material: central memory CD4+ T cells from blood. Receptor source: a man aged 25-45 years with type 1 diabetes.

V is TRBV30 and J is TRBJ2-3; the D gene is possibly TRBD2 (5 bases). Germline V gene sequence: CDR1 GTSNPN, CDR2 SVGIG (reference sequence). The length of the CDR3 is 15 residues. Trimming removed 3 bases at V and 4 bases at J, with 17 bases between. CDR3 in DNA: TGTGCCTGGAGCTACGGCGGTGGAGGTTCAGATACGCAGTATTTT. Its protein product is CAWSYGGGGSDTQYF. The whole variable domain, filled in from reference TRBV30 and TRBJ2-3, reads SQTIHQWPATLVQPVGSPLSLECTVEGTSNPNLYWYRQAAGRGLQLLFYSVGIGQISSEVPQNLSASRPQDRQFILSSKKLLLSDSGFYLCAWSYGGGGSDTQYFGPGTRLTVL.

In its sample, this clone was seen a few times. The chain links TRBV7-8 to TRBJ2-5, with TRBD1 matching 9 bases. This CDR3 is 15 amino acids long. With 3 bases clipped from V and 6 bases from J, the junction kept 8 bases outside the gene matches. Germline-derived CDR1 and CDR2 are SGHVS and FQNEAQ. The CDR3 nucleotides are TGTGCCAGCAGCTTCGGGACAGGGAGGGGAAAGACCCAGTACTTC. It codes for CASSFGTGRGKTQYF. Filled out from reference TRBV7-8 and TRBJ2-5, the complete variable domain reads GAGVSQSPRYKVAKRGQDVALRCDPISGHVSLFWYQQALGQGPEFLTYFQNEAQLDKSGLPSDRFFAERPEGSVSTLKIQRTQQEDSAVYLCASSFGTGRGKTQYFGPGTRLLVL.

The CDR3 reads CAWSGGGGAETQYF. The CDR3 DNA sequence: TGTGCCTGGAGTGGCGGCGGGGGGGCCGAGACCCAGTACTTC. The rearrangement uses TRBV30 and TRBJ2-5; 9 bases line up with TRBD2. The CDR3 spans 14 residues. Germline V gene sequence: CDR1 GTSNPN, CDR2 SVGIG (reference sequence). With V trimmed by 1 base and J by 5 bases, 5 bases remained unmatched.

This clone came up a few times. The V gene is TRBV7-2, the J gene TRBJ1-6, with D perhaps matching TRBD1 (6 bases). Per germline, CDR1 SGHTA and CDR2 FQGNSA. Trimming removed 0 bases at V and 9 bases at J, with 12 bases between. This CDR3 region has 15 residues. The CDR3 protein is CASSLASQGGSPLHF. The DNA of the CDR3 is TGTGCCAGCAGCTTAGCGTCACAGGGTGGTTCACCCCTCCACTTT.

In this sample, this clone turned up a few times. The chain couples TRBV9 to TRBJ1-2, with TRBD1 identical over 9 bases. After removal of 2 bases from V and 7 bases from J, the junction contained 9 bases not matched to a gene. There are 15 residues in the CDR3. Germline CDR1 and CDR2: SGDLS and YYNGEE. CDR3: CASSVSTGGVGGYTF. The CDR3 nucleotides are TGTGCCAGCAGCGTGTCGACAGGGGGAGTGGGTGGCTACACCTTC.

The chain is built from TRBV5-1 and TRBJ2-1, with D tentatively TRBD1 (6 bases). The CDR3 sequence is 14 residues long. Germline loops: CDR1 SGHRS, CDR2 YFSETQ. With 4 bases removed from V and 1 base from J, the gap between germline ends came to 9 bases. The CDR3 here is CASSTGQSYNEQFF. Written as DNA, the CDR3 is TGCGCCAGCAGCACTGGACAGTCCTACAATGAGCAGTTCTTC.

This clone was detected many times. The chain combines TRBV9 with TRBJ2-1, with D tentatively TRBD1 or TRBD2 (5 bases each). The CDR3 contains 15 residues. The V and J ends lost 4 bases and 7 bases respectively, with 18 bases between them. Germline lookup yields CDR1 SGDLS and CDR2 YYNGEE. CDR3: CASSPRSGTKNEQFF. Here the CDR3 DNA reads TGTGCCAGCAGCCCTCGGTCGGGGACGAAGAATGAGCAGTTCTTC.

This clone was observed a handful of times. The V call is TRBV7-2, the J call TRBJ2-1, with 9 bases matching TRBD2. Germline CDR1 SGHTA, CDR2 FQGNSA. V gave up 6 bases and J gave up 2 bases; unmatched junction bases: 5. This CDR3 contains 15 residues. Here the CDR3 DNA reads TGTGCCAGCAGGGACCGCGGGGGGGCCTACAATGAGCAGTTCTTC. Encoded protein: CASRDRGGAYNEQFF.

V is TRBV4-3 and J is TRBJ1-2; no reliable D call. This CDR3 is built from 15 residues. Trimming took off 4 bases at V and 0 bases at J, with 12 bases between the two ends. Germline CDR1 and CDR2: LGHNA and YSLEER. CDR3 bases: TGCGCCAGCAGCCCTGAAATGAAAGCTAACTATGGCTACACCTTC. Translated: CASSPEMKANYGYTF.

In its sample, this clone was seen once. The chain uses TRBV10-1 and TRBJ1-6; D gene ambiguous. The CDR3 runs to 15 residues. V was trimmed by 2 bases and J by 9 bases, leaving 14 bases between them. CDR1 is WNHNN, CDR2 SYGVQD, per germline (reference sequence). CDR3 nucleotide sequence: TGCGCCAGCAGTGAGGGACTGTTTGGTTCTTCACCCCTCCACTTT. The encoded protein is CASSEGLFGSSPLHF.

This chain connects TRBV6-5 to TRBJ2-5; D gene ambiguous. Per the germline V gene, CDR1 is MNHEY and CDR2 is SVGAGI. With 4 bases removed from V and 3 bases from J, the gap between germline ends came to 9 bases. This CDR3 is 13 amino acids long. For the CDR3, the DNA is TGTGCCAGCAGTTCCGGGTCCAAAGAGACCCAGTACTTC. This codes for CASSSGSKETQYF.

In its sample, this clone was seen a few times. This chain connects TRBV30 to TRBJ2-5; tentative D call: TRBD1 (6 bases). Germline assignment: CDR1 GTSNPN and CDR2 SVGIG (reference sequence). V was cut by 3 bases and J by 5 bases, with 10 bases left in between. The CDR3 contains 12 residues. CDR3 bases: TGTGCCTGGAGGGGGGCCGGGGAGACCCAGTACTTC. Translating gives CAWRGAGETQYF.

This clone was recorded a few times. It is unclear where the CDR3 begins or ends on the DNA, so no DNA is shown, and the CDR3 is as TCRdb lists it. J is TRBJ2-1 and V is TRBV9; the D segment call TRBD2 is taken from the table without a DNA check. CDR1 SGDLS and CDR2 YYNGEE come from the germline V gene. The CDR3 contains 14 residues when both ends are counted. The CDR3 loop reads CASSVASGTPTLFF.

This clone has only a few counts. This chain joins TRBV6-5 and TRBJ2-7; D possibly matches TRBD1 or TRBD2 (5 bases each). Germline CDR1 reads MNHEY; CDR2 reads SVGAGI. With 6 bases removed from V and 0 bases from J, the gap between germline ends came to 12 bases. The CDR3 spans 14 residues. CDR3 DNA: TGTGCCAGCAGCGACTTAGGGACCTCCTACGAGCAGTACTTC. Translated: CASSDLGTSYEQYF.

This clone was counted only a few times. The chain recombines TRBV6-1 with TRBJ2-3; 9 nucleotides agree with TRBD2. V lost 7 bases, J lost 4 bases, and 6 bases stayed unmatched. Germline V gives CDR1 MNHNS, CDR2 SASEGT. CDR3 length: 14 residues. CDR3 sequence: CASTTRGGSDTQYF. CDR3 sequence (DNA): TGTGCCAGCACAACGCGGGGGGGGTCAGATACGCAGTATTTT.

This clone was seen a handful of times. The chain uses TRBV19 and TRBJ1-2; D uncertain. This CDR3 has 15 residues. V lost 0 bases and J 2 bases, leaving 10 bases between the germline ends. CDR1 and CDR2 (germline): LNHDA, SQIVND (reference sequence). Written as DNA, the CDR3 is TGTGCCAGTAGTATAGATCGGCAGAAAAACTATGGCTACACCTTC. Protein product: CASSIDRQKNYGYTF.

This clone occurred a few times. The J gene is TRBJ1-5, the V gene TRBV9; D is unresolved. In germline, CDR1 is SGDLS, CDR2 YYNGEE. Trimming shortened V by 1 base and J by 6 bases, and 17 bases separated the two germline ends. This CDR3 comprises 16 residues. The CDR3 protein is CASSVTPWREGQPQHF. Here the CDR3 DNA reads TGTGCCAGCAGCGTAACCCCGTGGAGGGAGGGTCAGCCCCAGCATTTT.

The rearrangement uses TRBV5-1 and TRBJ1-2, with 9 bases that match TRBD1. The CDR3 runs 14 residues. Looked up from germline, CDR1 is SGHRS and CDR2 is YFSETQ. V shed 4 bases, J shed 6 bases, and the junction held 7 bases outside the gene matches. CDR3 region: CASSQEGQGDGYTF. CDR3 DNA sequence: TGCGCCAGCAGCCAGGAGGGACAGGGCGATGGCTACACCTTC. The whole variable domain, remainder taken from reference TRBV5-1 and TRBJ1-2, is KAGVTQTPRYLIKTRGQQVTLSCSPISGHRSVSWYQQTPGQGLQFLFEYFSETQRNKGNFPGRFSGRQFSNSRSEMNVSTLELGDSALYLCASSQEGQGDGYTFGSGTRLTVV.

This clone appeared a single time. The gene calls are TRBV7-2 and TRBJ2-3, with 8 bases lining up with TRBD2. This CDR3 contains 15 residues. V lost 2 bases to trimming and J lost 5 bases; unmatched junction nucleotides: 6. The germline gives CDR1 SGHTA, CDR2 FQGNSA. The CDR3 loop is CASSLFGGAQDTQYF. DNA of the CDR3: TGTGCCAGCAGCTTATTCGGGGGGGCCCAAGATACGCAGTATTTT.

This clone was detected many times. The chain uses TRBV28 and TRBJ2-3; no clear D gene. Germline V lookup: CDR1 MDHEN, CDR2 SYDVKM. The CDR3 has 10 amino acids. Trimming pared 8 bases from V and 6 bases from J, leaving 6 bases between. The CDR3 loop is CASPGDTQYF. CDR3 nucleotides: TGTGCCAGCCCTGGGGATACGCAGTATTTT.

The chain is built from TRBV5-1 and TRBJ2-7, with 9 bases that match TRBD2. The CDR3 length is 15 residues. V shed 4 bases and J 3 bases; nucleotides not matched to a gene: 8. From germline, CDR1 is SGHRS and CDR2 YFSETQ. CDR3 region: CASSGIAGASYEQYF. The CDR3 coding sequence is TGCGCCAGCAGCGGAATAGCGGGGGCTAGCTACGAGCAGTACTTC.

This CDR3 is CASSLEDYEQFF. CDR3 nucleotide sequence: TGTGCCAGCAGTTTGGAGGACTATGAGCAGTTCTTC. V gene TRBV28 combines with J gene TRBJ2-1, with D possibly TRBD2 on 5 matching bases. Trimming removed 3 bases at V and 8 bases at J, with 8 bases between. CDR3 length: 12 amino acids. The germline gives CDR1 MDHEN, CDR2 SYDVKM. Looking up the rest from reference TRBV28 and TRBJ2-1 gives the full variable domain: DVKVTQSSRYLVKRTGEKVFLECVQDMDHENMFWYRQDPGLGLRLIYFSYDVKMKEKGDIPEGYSVSREKKERFSLILESASTNQTSMYLCASSLEDYEQFFGPGTRLTVL.